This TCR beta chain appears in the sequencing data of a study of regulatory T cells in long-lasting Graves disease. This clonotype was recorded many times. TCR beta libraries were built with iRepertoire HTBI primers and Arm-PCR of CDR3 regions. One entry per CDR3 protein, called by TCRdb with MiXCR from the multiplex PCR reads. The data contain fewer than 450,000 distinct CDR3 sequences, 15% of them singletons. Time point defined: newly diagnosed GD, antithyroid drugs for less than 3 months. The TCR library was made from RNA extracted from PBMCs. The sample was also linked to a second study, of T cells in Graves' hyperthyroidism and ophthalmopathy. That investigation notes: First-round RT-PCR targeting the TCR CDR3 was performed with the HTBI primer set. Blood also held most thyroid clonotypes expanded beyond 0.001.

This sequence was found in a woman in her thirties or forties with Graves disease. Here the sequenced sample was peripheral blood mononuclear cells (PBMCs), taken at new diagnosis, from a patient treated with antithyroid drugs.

CDR3 amino acids: CASSSGQVNSPLHF. CDR3 nucleotide sequence: TGTGCCAGCAGTTCGGGACAGGTCAATTCACCCCTCCACTTT. The chain links TRBV27 to TRBJ1-6, with 8 bases lining up with TRBD1. This CDR3 is 14 amino acids long. J was trimmed by 7 bases and V by 4 bases; bases with no gene match: 3. Germline CDR1 reads MNHEY; CDR2 reads SMNVEV (reference sequence).